The rows below give T cell receptor beta chains drawn from one sample of a study of Graves' ophthalmopathy and Graves' hyperthyroidism. Each CDR3 protein is one row after TCRdb ran MiXCR on the multiplex PCR reads. Of about 410,000 distinct CDR3 sequences detected, roughly 18% appear once; the ten largest clones hold 1.5% to 2%. Sequenced sample: peripheral blood. All receptors come from a woman aged 18-29 years with Graves' ophthalmopathy. Each CDR3 is given with its conserved first and last residue. The order of the fields is CDR3 length, J gene, D gene, V gene, clone size, CDR3 DNA, CDR3 protein. The D gene is left open where the match is weak. The size of a clone is reported for some rows only, either as once, few or many, or as a class for expanded clones.

13	TRBJ2-7	TRBD1	TRBV9	many	TGTGCCAGCAGTGTTACAGGGACAGGGGAGCAGTACTTC	CASSVTGTGEQYF
13	TRBJ1-1	-	TRBV12-3/TRBV12-4	many	TGTGCCAGCAGCCAACCGGGACACTCTGAAGCTTTCTTT	CASSQPGHSEAFF
16	TRBJ1-1	-	TRBV6-2/TRBV6-3	many	TGTGCCAGCAGTAGAGGATCGGCCCGTTCGGGCACTGAAGCTTTCTTT	CASSRGSARSGTEAFF
15	TRBJ1-2	TRBD1	TRBV14	-	TGTGCCAGCAGCCTCCCGACAGGGGGACGTCATGGCTACACCTTC	CASSLPTGGRHGYTF
15	TRBJ2-6	-	TRBV12-3/TRBV12-4	many	TGTGCCAGCAGTTTATCCACTCCTGGGGCCAACGTCCTGACTTTC	CASSLSTPGANVLTF
17	TRBJ2-2	TRBD2	TRBV7-8	many	TGTGCCAGCAGCCCGAGAGCGGGGGGATACGGAGCCGGGGAGCTGTTTTTT	CASSPRAGGYGAGELFF
17	TRBJ2-2	-	TRBV27	many	TGTGCCAGCAGTTTACAAGCAGGGACCCACGACACCGGGGAGCTGTTTTTT	CASSLQAGTHDTGELFF
14	TRBJ1-5	-	TRBV7-2	many	TGTGCCAGCAGCCTAATCCGGGGTGGACAGCCCCAGCATTTT	CASSLIRGGQPQHF
13	TRBJ1-1	-	TRBV27	-	TGTGCCAGCGGACCTATCCCGAACACTGAAGCTTTCTTT	CASGPIPNTEAFF
16	TRBJ2-7	-	TRBV2	-	TGTGCCAGCAGTGATCTATTCGTCGGATACTCCTACGAGCAGTACTTC	CASSDLFVGYSYEQYF
15	TRBJ1-2	-	TRBV20-1	-	TGCAGTGCTAGGGGTTCCGGGACCGCCCACTATGGCTACACCTTC	CSARGSGTAHYGYTF
14	TRBJ2-5	-	TRBV18	many	TGTGCCAGCTCACCGCAGGGGACCCAAGAGACCCAGTACTTC	CASSPQGTQETQYF
17	TRBJ2-7	TRBD1	TRBV28	many	TGTGCCAGCAGGTTCCGATTACAGGGGGCCCTCTCCTACGAGCAGTACTTC	CASRFRLQGALSYEQYF
12	TRBJ1-1	-	TRBV6-1	many	TGTGCCAGCAGTGACACAGGGCCTGAAGCTTTCTTT	CASSDTGPEAFF
15	TRBJ1-5	-	TRBV19	-	TGTGCCAGTAGGCGATCCAGGGCCCCCGGGCAGCCCCAGCATTTT	CASRRSRAPGQPQHF
14	TRBJ2-5	-	TRBV13	many	TGTGCCAGCAGCTTAGTGCCAGGGCGTGAGACCCAGTACTTC	CASSLVPGRETQYF
14	TRBJ2-1	TRBD2	TRBV28	many	TGTGCCAGCAGTTTTACGGGCGGGGGCAATGAGCAGTTCTTC	CASSFTGGGNEQFF
16	TRBJ2-2	TRBD1	TRBV12-5	-	TGTGCTAGTGGTTCTTATACCGGGACAGGGACCGGGGAGCTGTTTTTT	CASGSYTGTGTGELFF